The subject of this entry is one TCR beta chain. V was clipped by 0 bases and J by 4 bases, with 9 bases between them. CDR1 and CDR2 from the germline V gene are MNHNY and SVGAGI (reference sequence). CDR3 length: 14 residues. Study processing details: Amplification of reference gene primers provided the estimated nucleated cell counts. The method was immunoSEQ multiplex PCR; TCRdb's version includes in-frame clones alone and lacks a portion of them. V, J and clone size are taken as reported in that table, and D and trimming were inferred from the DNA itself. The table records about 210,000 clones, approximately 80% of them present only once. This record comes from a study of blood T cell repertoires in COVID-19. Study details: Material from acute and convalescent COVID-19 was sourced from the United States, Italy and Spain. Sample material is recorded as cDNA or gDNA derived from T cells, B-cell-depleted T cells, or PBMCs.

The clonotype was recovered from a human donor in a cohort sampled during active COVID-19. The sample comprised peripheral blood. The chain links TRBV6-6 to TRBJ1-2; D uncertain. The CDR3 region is CASSYSEVGYGYTF. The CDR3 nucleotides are TGTGCCAGCAGTTACTCAGAGGTGGGCTATGGCTACACCTTC.